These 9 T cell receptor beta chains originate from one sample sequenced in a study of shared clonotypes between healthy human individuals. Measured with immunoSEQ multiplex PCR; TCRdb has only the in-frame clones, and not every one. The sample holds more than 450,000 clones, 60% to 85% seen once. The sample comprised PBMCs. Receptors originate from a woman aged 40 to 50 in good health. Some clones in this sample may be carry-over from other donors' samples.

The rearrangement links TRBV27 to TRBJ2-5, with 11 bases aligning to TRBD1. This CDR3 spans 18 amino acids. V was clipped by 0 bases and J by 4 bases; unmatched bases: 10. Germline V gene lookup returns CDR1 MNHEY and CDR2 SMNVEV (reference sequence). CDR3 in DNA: TGTGCCAGCAGTTTATCGGACAGGGGGCGGTTATTTGGAGAGACCCAGTACTTC. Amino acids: CASSLSDRGRLFGETQYF.

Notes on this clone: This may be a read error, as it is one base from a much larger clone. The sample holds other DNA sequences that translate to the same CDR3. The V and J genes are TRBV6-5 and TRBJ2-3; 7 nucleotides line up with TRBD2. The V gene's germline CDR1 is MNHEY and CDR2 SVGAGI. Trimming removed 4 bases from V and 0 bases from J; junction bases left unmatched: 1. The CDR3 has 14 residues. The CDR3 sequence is CASSFSGSTDTQYF. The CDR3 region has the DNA TGTGCCAGCAGTTTTAGCGGGAGCACAGATACGCAGTATTTT.

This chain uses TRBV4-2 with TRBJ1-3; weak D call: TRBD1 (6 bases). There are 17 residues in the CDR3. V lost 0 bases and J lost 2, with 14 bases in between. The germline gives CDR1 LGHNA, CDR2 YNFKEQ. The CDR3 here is CASSQDLGAGPGNTIYF. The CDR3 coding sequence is TGTGCCAGCAGCCAAGATTTGGGGGCAGGTCCTGGAAACACCATATATTTT.

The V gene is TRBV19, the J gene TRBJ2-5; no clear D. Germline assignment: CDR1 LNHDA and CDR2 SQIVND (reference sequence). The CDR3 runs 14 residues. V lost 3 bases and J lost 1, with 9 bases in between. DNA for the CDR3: TGTGCCAGTAGTATTTGGAACAGCCAAGAGACCCAGTACTTC. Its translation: CASSIWNSQETQYF.

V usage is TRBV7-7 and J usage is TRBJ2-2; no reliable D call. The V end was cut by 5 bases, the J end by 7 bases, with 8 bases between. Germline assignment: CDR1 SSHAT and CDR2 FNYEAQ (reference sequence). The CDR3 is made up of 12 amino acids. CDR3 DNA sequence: TGTGCCAGCAGCCAAGAAGGCGGGGAGCTGTTTTTT. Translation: CASSQEGGELFF.

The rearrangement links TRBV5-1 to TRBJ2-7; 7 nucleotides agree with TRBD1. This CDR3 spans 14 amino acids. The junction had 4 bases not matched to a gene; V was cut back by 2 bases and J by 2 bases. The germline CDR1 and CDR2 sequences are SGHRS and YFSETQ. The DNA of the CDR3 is TGCGCCAGCAGCTTACAGGGGAGTCCCTACGAGCAGTACTTC. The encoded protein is CASSLQGSPYEQYF.

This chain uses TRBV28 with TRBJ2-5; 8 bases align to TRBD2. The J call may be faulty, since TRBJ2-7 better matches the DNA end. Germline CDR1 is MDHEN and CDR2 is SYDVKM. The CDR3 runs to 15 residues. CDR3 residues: CASSLAGGTTYEQYF. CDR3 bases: TGTGCCAGCAGTTTAGCGGGAGGAACAACCTACGAGCAGTACTTC.

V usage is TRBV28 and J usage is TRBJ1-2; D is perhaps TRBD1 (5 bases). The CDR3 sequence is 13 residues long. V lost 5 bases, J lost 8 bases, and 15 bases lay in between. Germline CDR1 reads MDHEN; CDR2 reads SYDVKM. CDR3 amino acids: CASSTWDDSGYTF. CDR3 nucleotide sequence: TGTGCCAGCAGTACCTGGGACGACTCCGGCTACACCTTC.

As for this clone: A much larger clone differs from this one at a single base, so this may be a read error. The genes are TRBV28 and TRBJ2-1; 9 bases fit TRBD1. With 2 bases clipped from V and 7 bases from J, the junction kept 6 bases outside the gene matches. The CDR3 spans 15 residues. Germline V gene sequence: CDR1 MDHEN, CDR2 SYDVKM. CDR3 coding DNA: TGTGCCAGCAGTTTAGGAGGGACAGGGATTAATGAGCAGTTCTTC. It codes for CASSLGGTGINEQFF.